Described below is a single TCR beta chain sequence and its context. These data come from a study of blood T cell repertoires in COVID-19. As for the study in general: Spain, Italy and the United States supplied samples that represented acute and convalescent COVID-19. T cells, B-cell-depleted T cells, or PBMCs supplied cDNA or gDNA.

As originally analysed: Cell counts per sample came from amplifying reference gene primers. Profiling relied on immunoSEQ multiplex PCR, and the TCRdb table lists in-frame clones only, not all of them. V and J calls and clone size follow that table, whereas D and trimming were derived from the DNA. The sample holds 60,000 to 90,000 clones, 70% to 85% seen once. The CDR3 totals 12 residues. V was clipped by 0 bases and J by 10 bases, with 7 bases between them. This sequence originates from a woman aged 50 to 60 with acute or convalescent COVID-19. This rearrangement joins TRBV6-7 to TRBJ1-5; unclear D gene. TRBV6-7 carries the ORF label, with uncertain function. Source material: peripheral blood. CDR3: CASSYSLLPQHF. The DNA for the CDR3 is TGTGCCAGCAGTTACTCACTTCTCCCCCAGCATTTT.